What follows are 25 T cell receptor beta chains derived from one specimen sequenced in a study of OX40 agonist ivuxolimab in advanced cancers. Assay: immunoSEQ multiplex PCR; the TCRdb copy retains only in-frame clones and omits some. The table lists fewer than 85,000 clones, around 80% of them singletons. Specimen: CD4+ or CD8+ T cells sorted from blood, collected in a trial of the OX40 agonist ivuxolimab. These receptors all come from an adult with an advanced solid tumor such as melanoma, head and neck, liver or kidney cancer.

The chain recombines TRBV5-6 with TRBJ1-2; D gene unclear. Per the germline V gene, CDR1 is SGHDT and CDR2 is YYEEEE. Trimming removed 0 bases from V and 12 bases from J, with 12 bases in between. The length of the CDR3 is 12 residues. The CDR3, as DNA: TGTGCCAGCAGCTTGGGTCAATGGGTGGACACCTTC. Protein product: CASSLGQWVDTF.

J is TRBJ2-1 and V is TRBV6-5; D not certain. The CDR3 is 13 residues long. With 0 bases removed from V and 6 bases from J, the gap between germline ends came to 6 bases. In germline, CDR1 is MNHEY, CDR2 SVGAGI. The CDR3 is CASSYSTLNEQFF. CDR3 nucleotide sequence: TGTGCCAGCAGTTACTCGACTCTCAATGAGCAGTTCTTC.

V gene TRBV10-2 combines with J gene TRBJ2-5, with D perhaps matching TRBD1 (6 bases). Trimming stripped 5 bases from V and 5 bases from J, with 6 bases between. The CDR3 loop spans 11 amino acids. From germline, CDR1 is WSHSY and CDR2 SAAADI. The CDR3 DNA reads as TGCGCCAGCAGTAGGGGGGAGACCCAGTACTTC. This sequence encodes CASSRGETQYF.

CDR3 sequence: CASSVEGLAEDYNEQFF. The CDR3 nucleotides are TGTGCCAGCAGCGTAGAAGGGCTAGCGGAGGATTACAATGAGCAGTTCTTC. The J gene is TRBJ2-1, the V gene TRBV9; 7 nucleotides line up with TRBD2. Per germline, CDR1 SGDLS and CDR2 YYNGEE. Trimming cost V 0 bases and J 4 bases; bases outside gene matches: 10. The CDR3 totals 17 residues.

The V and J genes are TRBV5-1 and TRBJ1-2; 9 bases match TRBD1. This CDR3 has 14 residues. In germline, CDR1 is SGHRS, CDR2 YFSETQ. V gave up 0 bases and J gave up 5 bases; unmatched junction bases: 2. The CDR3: CASSLADRGYGYTF. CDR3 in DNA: TGCGCCAGCAGCTTGGCGGACAGGGGTTATGGCTACACCTTC.

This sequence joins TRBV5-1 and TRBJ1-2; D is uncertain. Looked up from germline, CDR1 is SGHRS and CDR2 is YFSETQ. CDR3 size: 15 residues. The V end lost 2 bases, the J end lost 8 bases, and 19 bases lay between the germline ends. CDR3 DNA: TGCGCCAGCAGCTTATCATATGGGATTGGGTCAGGCTACACCTTC. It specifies CASSLSYGIGSGYTF.

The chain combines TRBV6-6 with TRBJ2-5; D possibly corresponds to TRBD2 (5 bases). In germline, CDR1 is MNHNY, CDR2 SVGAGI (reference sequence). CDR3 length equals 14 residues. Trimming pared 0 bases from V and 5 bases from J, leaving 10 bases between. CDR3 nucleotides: TGTGCCAGCAGTTACTCACGCTCGGGGGAGACCCAGTACTTC. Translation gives CASSYSRSGETQYF.

CDR3 DNA: TGTGCCAGCAGTTTAACACTAGCGGAACTTCAGTACGAGCAGTACTTC. It translates to CASSLTLAELQYEQYF. V is TRBV28 and J is TRBJ2-7; 8 positions match TRBD2. The CDR3 covers 16 residues. Trimming took 2 bases from V and 4 from J; bases not matched to a gene: 10. Germline V gives CDR1 MDHEN, CDR2 SYDVKM.

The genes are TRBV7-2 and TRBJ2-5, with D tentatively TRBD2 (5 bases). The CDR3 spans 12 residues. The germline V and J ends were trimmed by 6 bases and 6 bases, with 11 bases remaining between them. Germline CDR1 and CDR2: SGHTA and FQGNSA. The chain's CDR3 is CASSDYGKTQYF. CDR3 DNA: TGTGCCAGCAGTGACTATGGCAAGACCCAGTACTTC.

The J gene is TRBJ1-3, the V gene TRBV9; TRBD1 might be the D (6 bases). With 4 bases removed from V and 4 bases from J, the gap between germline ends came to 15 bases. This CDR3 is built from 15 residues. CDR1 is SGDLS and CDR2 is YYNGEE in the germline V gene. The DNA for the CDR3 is TGTGCCAGCAGCCCAAGTGGAGGGGGAGGAAACACCATATATTTT. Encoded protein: CASSPSGGGGNTIYF.

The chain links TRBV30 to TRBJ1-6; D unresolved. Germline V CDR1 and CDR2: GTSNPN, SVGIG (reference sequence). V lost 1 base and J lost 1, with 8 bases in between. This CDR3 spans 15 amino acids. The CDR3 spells CAWSGGGSYNSPLHF. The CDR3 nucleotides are TGTGCCTGGAGTGGGGGAGGGTCCTATAATTCACCCCTCCACTTT.

CDR3 residues: CASRADRANTEAFF. The CDR3 DNA sequence: TGTGCCAGCAGGGCCGACAGAGCGAACACTGAAGCTTTCTTT. The chain employs TRBV5-4 and TRBJ1-1; the D gene is possibly TRBD1 (5 bases). CDR1 and CDR2 from the germline V gene are SGHNT and YYREEE (reference sequence). Trimming shortened V by 5 bases and J by 1 base, and 12 bases separated the two germline ends. This CDR3 has 14 amino acids.

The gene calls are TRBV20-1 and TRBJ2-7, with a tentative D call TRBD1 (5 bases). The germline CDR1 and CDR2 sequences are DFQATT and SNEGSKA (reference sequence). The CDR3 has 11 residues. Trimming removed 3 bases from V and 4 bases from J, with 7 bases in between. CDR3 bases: TGCAGTGCTAGTAAGGGGTACGAGCAGTACTTC. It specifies CSASKGYEQYF.

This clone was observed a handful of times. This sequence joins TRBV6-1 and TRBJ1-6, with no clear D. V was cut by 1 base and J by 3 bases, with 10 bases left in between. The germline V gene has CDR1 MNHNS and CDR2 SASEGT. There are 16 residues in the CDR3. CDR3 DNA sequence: TGTGCCAGCAGTGAAGGACCTGGTCTCTATAATTCACCCCTCCACTTT. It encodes CASSEGPGLYNSPLHF.

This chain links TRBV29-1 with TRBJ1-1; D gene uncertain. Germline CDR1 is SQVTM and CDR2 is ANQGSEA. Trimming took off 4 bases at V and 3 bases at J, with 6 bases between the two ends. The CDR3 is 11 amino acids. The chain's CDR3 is CSVGGDTEAFF. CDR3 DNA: TGCAGCGTTGGCGGGGACACTGAAGCTTTCTTT. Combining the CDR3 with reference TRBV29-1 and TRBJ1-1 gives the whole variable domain SAVISQKPSRDICQRGTSLTIQCQVDSQVTMMFWYRQQPGQSLTLIATANQGSEATYESGFVIDKFPISRPNLTFSTLTVSNMSPEDSSIYLCSVGGDTEAFFGQGTRLTVV.

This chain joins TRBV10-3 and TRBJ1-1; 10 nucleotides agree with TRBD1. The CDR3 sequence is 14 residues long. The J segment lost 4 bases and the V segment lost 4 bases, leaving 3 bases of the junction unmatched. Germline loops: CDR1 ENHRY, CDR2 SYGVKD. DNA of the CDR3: TGTGCCATCAGTGTGGACAGGGGGGTCACTGAAGCTTTCTTT. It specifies CAISVDRGVTEAFF.

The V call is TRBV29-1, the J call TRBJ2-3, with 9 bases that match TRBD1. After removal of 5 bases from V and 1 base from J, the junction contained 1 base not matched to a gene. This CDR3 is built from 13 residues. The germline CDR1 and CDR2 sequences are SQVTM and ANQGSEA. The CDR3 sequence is CSVRDRGTDTQYF. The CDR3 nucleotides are TGCAGCGTTAGGGACAGGGGCACAGATACGCAGTATTTT.

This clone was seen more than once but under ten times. This CDR3 reads CASSTIRDRVYHEQYF. The CDR3 region has the DNA TGTGCCAGCAGCACCATCCGGGACAGGGTCTACCACGAGCAGTACTTC. This chain joins TRBV11-2 and TRBJ2-7; TRBD1 matches at 9 bases. Germline trimming cut 5 bases from V and 5 bases from J; bases unmatched to any gene: 13. The CDR3 contains 16 residues. The germline gives CDR1 SGHAT, CDR2 FQNNGV. Full variable domain (remainder filled in from reference TRBV11-2 and TRBJ2-7): EAGVAQSPRYKIIEKRQSVAFWCNPISGHATLYWYQQILGQGPKLLIQFQNNGVVDDSQLPKDRFSAERLKGVDSTLKIQPAKLEDSAVYLCASSTIRDRVYHEQYFGPGTRLTVT.

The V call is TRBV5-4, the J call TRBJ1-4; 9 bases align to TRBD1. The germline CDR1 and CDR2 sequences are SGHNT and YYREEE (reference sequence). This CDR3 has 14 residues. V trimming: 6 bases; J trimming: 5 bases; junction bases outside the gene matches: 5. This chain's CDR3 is CASTLDRGNEKLFF. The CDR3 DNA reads TGTGCCAGCACCCTGGACAGGGGAAATGAAAAACTGTTTTTT.

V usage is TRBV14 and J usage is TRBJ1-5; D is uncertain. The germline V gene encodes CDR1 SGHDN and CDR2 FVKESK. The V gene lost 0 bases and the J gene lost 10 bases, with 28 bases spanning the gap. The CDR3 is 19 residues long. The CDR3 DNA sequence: TGTGCCAGCAGCCAAGAGGGTTTTGGCGTCAGGAGGTCCGGTGGACCCCAGCATTTT. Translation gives CASSQEGFGVRRSGGPQHF.

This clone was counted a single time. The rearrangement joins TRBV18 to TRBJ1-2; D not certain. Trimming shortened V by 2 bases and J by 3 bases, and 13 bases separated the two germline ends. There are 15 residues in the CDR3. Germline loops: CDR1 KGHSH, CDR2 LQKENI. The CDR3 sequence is CASSPFSAVHYGYTF. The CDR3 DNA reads TGTGCCAGCTCACCATTTAGTGCAGTGCACTATGGCTACACCTTC.

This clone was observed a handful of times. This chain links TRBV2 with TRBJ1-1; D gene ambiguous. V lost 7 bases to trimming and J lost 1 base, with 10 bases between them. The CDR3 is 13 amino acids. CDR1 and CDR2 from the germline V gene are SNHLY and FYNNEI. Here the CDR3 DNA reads TGTGCCAGCACGGCAGGCGAGAACACTGAAGCTTTCTTT. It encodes CASTAGENTEAFF.

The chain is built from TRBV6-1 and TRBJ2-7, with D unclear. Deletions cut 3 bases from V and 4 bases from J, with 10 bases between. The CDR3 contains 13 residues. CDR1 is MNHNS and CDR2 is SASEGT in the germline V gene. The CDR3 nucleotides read TGTGCCAGCAGTGACAGGATATCTTACGAGCAGTACTTC. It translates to CASSDRISYEQYF.

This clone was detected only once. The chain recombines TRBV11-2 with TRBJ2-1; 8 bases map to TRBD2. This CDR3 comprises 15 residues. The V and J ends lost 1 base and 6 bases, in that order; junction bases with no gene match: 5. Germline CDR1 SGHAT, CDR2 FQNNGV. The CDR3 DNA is TGTGCCAGCAGCTTAGCGGGAGGGCCTTTCAATGAGCAGTTCTTC. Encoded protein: CASSLAGGPFNEQFF.

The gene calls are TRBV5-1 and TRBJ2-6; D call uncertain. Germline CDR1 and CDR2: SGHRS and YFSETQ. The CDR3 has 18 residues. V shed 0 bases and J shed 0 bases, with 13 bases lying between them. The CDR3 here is CASSLGSSGYSGANVLTF. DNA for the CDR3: TGCGCCAGCAGCTTGGGGAGCAGTGGATACTCTGGGGCCAACGTCCTGACTTTC.